This TCR beta chain was sequenced for a study of cytomegalovirus exposure and HLA in healthy donors. Study-wide background: From donors who were HLA-typed, an early data release held approximately 91 million unique TCRs.

A word on this clone: Its antigen remains unidentified.

The PCR made use of 60 Vbeta and 13 Jbeta primers. Original analysis: An analysis that came later counted 80 million or so unique TCR beta chains, approximately 10 million shared. The repertoire was sequenced with immunoSEQ multiplex PCR; TCRdb's copy has only in-frame clones and lacks some. That table furnishes V, J and clone size, whereas the DNA furnished D and trimming. This table holds fewer than 200,000 clones, roughly 70% found once. Study-level findings and limits: It was assumed in the presence/absence analyses that sequencing depth was roughly uniform across donors. According to a later analysis, donors in an Asian-associated ancestry cluster reportedly had fewer N-insertions than the roughly 670-donor mean.

The CDR3 sequence is 15 residues long. Per the germline V gene, CDR1 is SGHDN and CDR2 is FVKESK. Trimming cost V 5 bases and J 0 bases; bases outside gene matches: 6. Material: PBMCs. The chain recombines TRBV14 with TRBJ1-1, with 7 bases lining up with TRBD1. The clonotype was recovered from a woman under 40 in good health and CMV-seronegative. This CDR3 is CASSARQGMNTEAFF. CDR3 sequence (DNA): TGTGCCAGCAGCGCTCGACAGGGTATGAACACTGAAGCTTTCTTT.